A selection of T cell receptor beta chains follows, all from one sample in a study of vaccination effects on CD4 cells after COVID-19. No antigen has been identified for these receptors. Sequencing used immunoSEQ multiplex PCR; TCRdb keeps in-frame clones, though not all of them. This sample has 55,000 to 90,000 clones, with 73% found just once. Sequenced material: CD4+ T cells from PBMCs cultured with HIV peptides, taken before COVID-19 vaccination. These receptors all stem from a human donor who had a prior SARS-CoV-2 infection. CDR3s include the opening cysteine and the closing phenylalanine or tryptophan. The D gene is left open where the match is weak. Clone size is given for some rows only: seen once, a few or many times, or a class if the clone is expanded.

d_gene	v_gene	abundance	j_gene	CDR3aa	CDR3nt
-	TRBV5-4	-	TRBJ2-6	CASSSVSSGANVLTF	TGTGCCAGCAGTTCGGTAAGCTCTGGGGCCAACGTCCTGACTTTC
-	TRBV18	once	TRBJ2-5	CASSPRRGGLQETQYF	TGTGCCAGCTCACCGCGACGTGGGGGTCTACAAGAGACCCAGTACTTC
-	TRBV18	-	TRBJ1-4	CASSPGADEKLFF	TGTGCCAGCTCACCAGGGGCGGATGAAAAACTGTTTTTT
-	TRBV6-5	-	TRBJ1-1	CASSRTGTEAFF	TGTGCCAGCAGTCGGACGGGCACTGAAGCTTTCTTT
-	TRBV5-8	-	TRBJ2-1	CASSLEAEGEQFF	TGTGCCAGCAGCTTGGAGGCTGAAGGGGAGCAGTTCTTC
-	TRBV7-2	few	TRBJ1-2	CASSFGQTVGYGYTF	TGTGCCAGCAGCTTCGGACAGACGGTTGGCTATGGCTACACCTTC
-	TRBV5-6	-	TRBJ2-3	CASSLRMTDTDTQYF	TGTGCCAGCAGCTTGAGAATGACAGACACAGATACGCAGTATTTT
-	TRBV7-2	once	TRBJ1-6	CASSLTNSPLHF	TGTGCCAGCAGTCTAACGAATTCACCCCTCCACTTT
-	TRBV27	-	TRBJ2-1	CASSQGNEQFF	TGTGCCAGCAGTCAAGGCAATGAGCAGTTCTTC
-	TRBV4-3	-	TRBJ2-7	CASSQDRGDITYEQYF	TGCGCCAGCAGCCAAGATCGCGGGGACATAACCTACGAGCAGTACTTC
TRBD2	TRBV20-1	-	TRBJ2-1	CSASPLGRRTSGYEQFF	TGCAGTGCTAGTCCCCTTGGGCGAAGAACTAGCGGCTATGAGCAGTTCTTC
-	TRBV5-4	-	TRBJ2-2	CASSSTSSGELFF	TGTGCCAGCAGCTCGACCTCATCCGGGGAGCTGTTTTTT
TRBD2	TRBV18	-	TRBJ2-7	CASSPRSAGGSYEQYF	TGTGCCAGCTCACCACGATCAGCGGGAGGCTCCTACGAGCAGTACTTC
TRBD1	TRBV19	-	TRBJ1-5	CASSIGAQGSNQPQHF	TGTGCCAGTAGTATAGGGGCACAGGGGAGTAATCAGCCCCAGCATTTT
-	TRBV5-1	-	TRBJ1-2	CASSESGFYGYTF	TGCGCCAGCAGCGAGTCAGGGTTCTATGGCTACACCTTC
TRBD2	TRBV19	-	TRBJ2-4	CASSIGTSGSNIQYF	TGTGCCAGTAGCATCGGGACTAGCGGGAGTAACATTCAGTACTTC
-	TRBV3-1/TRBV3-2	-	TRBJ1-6	CASSQGGAEGSSPLHF	TGTGCCAGCAGCCAAGGTGGGGCCGAGGGCTCCTCACCCCTCCACTTT
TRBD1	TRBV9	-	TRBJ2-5	CASSVGRTGGAGETQYF	TGTGCCAGCAGCGTAGGCCGGACAGGTGGGGCGGGTGAGACCCAGTACTTC
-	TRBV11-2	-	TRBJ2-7	CASTQRGNSYEQYF	TGTGCCAGCACCCAAAGGGGGAACTCCTACGAGCAGTACTTC
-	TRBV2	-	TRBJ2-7	CASSEESEGIYEQYF	TGTGCCAGCAGTGAAGAATCGGAAGGGATCTACGAGCAGTACTTC
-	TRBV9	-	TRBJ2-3	CASTKTSASTDTQYF	TGTGCCAGTACGAAGACCTCTGCGTCCACAGATACGCAGTATTTT
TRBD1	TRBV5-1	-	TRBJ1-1	CASHPTRGVGEAFF	TGCGCCAGCCACCCGACCAGGGGGGTGGGAGAAGCTTTCTTT
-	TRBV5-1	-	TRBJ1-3	CASSLGGLSGNTIYF	TGCGCCAGCAGCTTGGGTGGGCTCTCTGGAAACACCATATATTTT
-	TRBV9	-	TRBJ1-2	CASSVDWGNYGYTF	TGTGCCAGCAGCGTAGACTGGGGTAACTATGGCTACACCTTC
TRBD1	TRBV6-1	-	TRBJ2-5	CASSEDRGETQYF	TGTGCCAGCAGTGAAGACAGGGGTGAGACCCAGTACTTC
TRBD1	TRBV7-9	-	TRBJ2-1	CASSQPGQGFDEQFF	TGTGCCAGCAGCCAGCCGGGACAGGGGTTCGATGAGCAGTTCTTC
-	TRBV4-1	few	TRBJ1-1	CASSQGTLGRAMNTEAFF	TGCGCCAGCAGCCAAGGAACGTTGGGTAGGGCTATGAACACTGAAGCTTTCTTT
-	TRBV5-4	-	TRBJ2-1	CASSLISYNEQFF	TGTGCCAGCAGCTTAATTAGTTACAATGAGCAGTTCTTC
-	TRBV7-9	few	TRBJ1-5	CASSLIRPSGPLSNQPQHF	TGTGCCAGCAGCTTAATCCGGCCCTCCGGCCCACTATCAAATCAGCCCCAGCATTTT
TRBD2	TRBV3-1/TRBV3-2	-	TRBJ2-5	CASRQAGAQETQYF	TGTGCCAGCAGACAAGCGGGAGCCCAAGAGACCCAGTACTTC
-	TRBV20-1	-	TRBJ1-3	CSASVGNTIYF	TGCAGTGCTTCAGTCGGAAACACCATATATTTT
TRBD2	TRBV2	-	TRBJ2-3	CASSPGTSVTDTQYF	TGTGCCAGCAGCCCAGGGACTAGCGTTACAGATACGCAGTATTTT
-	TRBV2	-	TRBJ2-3	CASKGSAASRYFTDTQYF	TGTGCCAGCAAGGGTTCCGCCGCTAGCCGATATTTCACAGATACGCAGTATTTT
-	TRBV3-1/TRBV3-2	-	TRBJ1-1	CATRGFASGSAYGGTEAFF	TGTGCCACCCGGGGTTTTGCCTCAGGGTCCGCGTACGGGGGGACTGAAGCTTTCTTT
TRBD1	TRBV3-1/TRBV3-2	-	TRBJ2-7	CASSPRGRLLYEQYF	TGTGCCAGCAGCCCAAGGGGGCGGCTCCTCTACGAGCAGTACTTC
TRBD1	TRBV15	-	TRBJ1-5	CATSRGQGNQPQHF	TGTGCCACCAGCAGAGGACAGGGAAATCAGCCCCAGCATTTT
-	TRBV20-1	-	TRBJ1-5	CSASTDSNQPQHF	TGCAGTGCGAGTACTGATAGCAATCAGCCCCAGCATTTT
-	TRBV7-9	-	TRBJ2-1	CASSLAWRYERLEQFF	TGTGCCAGCAGCTTAGCGTGGCGTTATGAACGATTGGAGCAGTTCTTC
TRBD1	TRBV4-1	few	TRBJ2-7	CASSHGTGGTYEQYF	TGCGCCAGCAGCCACGGGACAGGGGGCACCTACGAGCAGTACTTC
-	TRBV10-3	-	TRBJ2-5	CAISESAGSQETQYF	TGTGCCATCAGTGAGTCCGCAGGCTCCCAAGAGACCCAGTACTTC
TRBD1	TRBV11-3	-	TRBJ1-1	CASSLRQGTEAFF	TGTGCCAGCAGCTTAAGACAGGGCACTGAAGCTTTCTTT
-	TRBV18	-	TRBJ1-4	CASSPPPGREKLFF	TGTGCCAGCTCACCACCTCCCGGTCGGGAAAAACTGTTTTTT